This is a list of T cell receptor beta chains from one sample in a study of blood T cell repertoires in COVID-19. TCRdb's table, derived via immunoSEQ multiplex PCR, lists solely in-frame clones and lacks some. The data contain around 290,000 clones, approximately 90% of them singletons. Sample: peripheral blood. The receptors here all came from a man in his forties with acute or convalescent COVID-19. The CDR3 runs from the conserved cysteine through the conserved F or W. D genes are given only for firm matches. Clone size is stated in some rows and not others, as once, few, many or a class when expanded.

>.|TRBJ2-1|TRBV14|.
TGTGCCAGCAGCCCCTTCTGGCGGGCGGGCTACAATGAGCAGTTCTTC
CASSPFWRAGYNEQFF
>.|TRBJ1-1|TRBV5-1|.
TGCGCCAGCAGCTTGGTAGGGCAGGGTAGCACTGAAGCTTTCTTT
CASSLVGQGSTEAFF
>.|TRBJ1-6|TRBV5-1|TRBD1
TGCGCCAGCAGCTATTCTCCTTTGGGACAGGGAAGGTCACCCCTCCACTTT
CASSYSPLGQGRSPLHF
>once|TRBJ2-3|TRBV7-2|TRBD2
TGTGCCAGCAGCTTGATAGCGGGGGGCTACACAGATACGCAGTATTTT
CASSLIAGGYTDTQYF
>.|TRBJ1-1|TRBV5-1|TRBD1
TGCGCCAGCCGATACAGGGGGCTGGTGAACACTGAAGCTTTCTTT
CASRYRGLVNTEAFF
>.|TRBJ1-1|TRBV10-1|.
TGCGCCAGCAGTGCCTCCAGGGGAACTGAAGCTTTCTTT
CASSASRGTEAFF
>.|TRBJ1-1|TRBV6-5|.
TGTGCCAGCAGTACACGACAGCGCATGAACACTGAAGCTTTCTTT
CASSTRQRMNTEAFF
>.|TRBJ2-7|TRBV5-4|.
TGTGCCAGCAGCTTGCAGCGAGGTCTGGGCGAGCAGTACTTC
CASSLQRGLGEQYF
>few|TRBJ1-3|TRBV14|.
TGTGCCAGCAGCCTATACAGCTCTGGAAACACCATATATTTT
CASSLYSSGNTIYF
>.|TRBJ1-2|TRBV12-2|.
TGTGCAAGTCGCCTACCGATTTGGCAGGAAAGCTATGGCTACACCTTC
CASRLPIWQESYGYTF
>.|TRBJ2-6|TRBV6-5|.
TGTGCCATCTCGTATGGGGCATCCGGGGCCAACGTCCTGACTTTC
CAISYGASGANVLTF
>few|TRBJ1-1|TRBV5-4|.
TGTGCCAGCAGTTTGGACAGGAACACTGAAGCTTTCTTT
CASSLDRNTEAFF
>once|TRBJ1-5|TRBV28|TRBD1
TGTGCCAGCAGTAGTGACAGGGGGCACGGTCAGCCCCAGCATTTT
CASSSDRGHGQPQHF
>.|TRBJ2-7|TRBV25-1|TRBD1
TGTGCCAGCAGTGCCTTCGGACAGGGGTGGTACGAGCAGTACTTC
CASSAFGQGWYEQYF
>.|TRBJ1-2|TRBV5-4|.
TGTGCCAGCAGCCCCGACAGTCGAGGCTACACCTTC
CASSPDSRGYTF
>.|TRBJ1-2|TRBV6-5|.
TGTGCCAGCAGTTACCTCGGGGAACGGTATGGCTACACCTTC
CASSYLGERYGYTF
>.|TRBJ1-2|TRBV15|.
TGTGCCACCAGCAGAAATGGACAAGATGGCTACACCTTC
CATSRNGQDGYTF
>.|TRBJ1-2|TRBV2|.
TGTGCCAGCAGTTTGACAGTCTATGGCTACACCTTC
CASSLTVYGYTF
>.|TRBJ1-5|TRBV11-2|.
TGTGCCAGCAGCTTAGGCGGCAGGGCGGATCAGCCCCAGCATTTT
CASSLGGRADQPQHF
>.|TRBJ1-2|TRBV6-5|TRBD1
TGTGCCAGCAGTTACAAAGGGGGCTTTGATGGCTACACCTTC
CASSYKGGFDGYTF
>.|TRBJ1-6|TRBV7-6|.
TGTGCCAGCAGCTTATTTCCCCGTAATAATTCACCCCTCCACTTT
CASSLFPRNNSPLHF
>.|TRBJ1-1|TRBV6-6|TRBD1
TGTGCCAGCAGTTTCTTCGGGACAGGGGACTTAAATGTCTTT
CASSFFGTGDLNVF
>.|TRBJ2-3|TRBV5-6|TRBD2
TGTGCCAGCAGCTTGGACGGGGGGACGCAGTATTTT
CASSLDGGTQYF
>.|TRBJ1-1|TRBV10-3|TRBD1
TGTGCCATCAGTCAACAGGGGGTGGCTGAAGCTTTCTTT
CAISQQGVAEAFF
>.|TRBJ1-4|TRBV6-6|.
TGTGCCAGCAGTATCGTGGAAAAACTGTTTTTT
CASSIVEKLFF
>.|TRBJ1-2|TRBV6-5|.
TGTGCCAGCTTCACAGGAGGGTGGGACTATGGCTACACCTTC
CASFTGGWDYGYTF
>.|TRBJ2-5|TRBV12-5|.
TGTGCTAGTGGTACCTCGAACAGGGCGGAGACCCAGTACTTC
CASGTSNRAETQYF
>.|TRBJ2-1|TRBV3-1/TRBV3-2|.
TGTGCCAGCAGCCCCCGAGCGGATGGGGAGCAGTTCTTC
CASSPRADGEQFF
>.|TRBJ1-4|TRBV6-4|TRBD1
TGTGCCAGCAGTGTCCAGACAGGGGTTTCATCAACTAATGAAAAACTGTTTTTT
CASSVQTGVSSTNEKLFF
>.|TRBJ2-7|TRBV2|.
TGTGCCAGCAGTGAGGAGGTTTTCTCCTACGAGCAGTACTTC
CASSEEVFSYEQYF
>.|TRBJ1-5|TRBV15|.
TGTGCCACCAGCAGAGACGGGGAACAGCCCCAGCATTTT
CATSRDGEQPQHF
>.|TRBJ1-1|TRBV5-1|TRBD1
TGCGCCAGCAGCTCACAGGGGGCGGACACTGAAGCTTTCTTT
CASSSQGADTEAFF
>.|TRBJ1-2|TRBV7-9|TRBD1
TGTGCCAGCAGCCTGACGGGACAGGAGAACTATGGCTACACCTTC
CASSLTGQENYGYTF
>.|TRBJ1-2|TRBV2|.
TGTGCCAGCAGTGAAATGGGCAGTCGGTATGGCTACACCTTC
CASSEMGSRYGYTF
>.|TRBJ1-6|TRBV4-2|.
TGTGCCAGCAGCCAAGATCTAACAGGCTCCTATAATTCACCCCTCCACTTT
CASSQDLTGSYNSPLHF
>.|TRBJ1-4|TRBV5-1|TRBD1
TGCGCCAGCAGGATGTCGGGACAGGGTTATGGCACTAATGAAAAACTGTTTTTT
CASRMSGQGYGTNEKLFF
>.|TRBJ1-1|TRBV24-1|TRBD1
TGTGCCACCCCGCGACGGGCGGGACAGGGGAACACTGAAGCTTTCTTT
CATPRRAGQGNTEAFF
>.|TRBJ2-3|TRBV24-1|.
TGTGCCACCAGCGGACTGAATACGCAGTATTTT
CATSGLNTQYF
>.|TRBJ2-1|TRBV5-1|.
TGCGCCAGCAGCTTAGAGAGTAGCTCCTACAATGAGCAGTTCTTC
CASSLESSSYNEQFF
>.|TRBJ1-2|TRBV2|.
TGTGCCAGCAGTGAATCCGGGTGGGGCTACACCTTC
CASSESGWGYTF
>.|TRBJ2-4|TRBV6-5|TRBD1
TGTGCCAGCAGTCGGGCGGGACAGGGGTTAGACATTCAGTACTTC
CASSRAGQGLDIQYF
>.|TRBJ1-3|TRBV20-1|TRBD1
TGCAGTGCTAGTAGTACAGGGGGCTCTTTGTGGGGAAACACCATATATTTT
CSASSTGGSLWGNTIYF
>.|TRBJ2-7|TRBV15|TRBD1
TGTGCCACCAGCAGAACCGGGACAGGGACGTACGAGCAGTACTTC
CATSRTGTGTYEQYF
>.|TRBJ1-3|TRBV3-1/TRBV3-2|.
TGTGCCAGCAGCCCACCGGACAGAGGAAACACCATATATTTT
CASSPPDRGNTIYF
>.|TRBJ2-1|TRBV11-1|TRBD2
TGTGCCAGCAGCCCTACTAGCGGGGGGGAAAATGAGCAGTTCTTC
CASSPTSGGENEQFF
>.|TRBJ2-5|TRBV7-8|TRBD1
TGTGCCAGCAGTTCAGGGGGCTGGGGGGAGACCCAGTACTTC
CASSSGGWGETQYF
>.|TRBJ1-4|TRBV7-8|TRBD1
TGTGCCAGCAGCCGTACCCCGGGACAGGGAGGGGAAAAACTGTTTTTT
CASSRTPGQGGEKLFF
>.|TRBJ1-5|TRBV28|.
TGTGCCAGCACCACAACATCAGGGCTGGAGAATCAGCCCCAGCATTTT
CASTTTSGLENQPQHF
>once|TRBJ2-3|TRBV5-1|.
TGCGCCAGCAGCTTCTCAGGGCCAGATACGCAGTATTTT
CASSFSGPDTQYF
>.|TRBJ1-2|TRBV6-5|TRBD1
TGTGCCAGCAGTCCCCGACAGGGAACCTATGGCTACACCTTC
CASSPRQGTYGYTF
>.|TRBJ1-4|TRBV5-1|.
TGCGCCAGCAGCTCTTCCGGACAGACTAATGAAAAACTGTTTTTT
CASSSSGQTNEKLFF
>.|TRBJ2-7|TRBV10-2|TRBD1
TGCGCCAGCAGTGATGGACAGGGGACTGGCGAGCAGTACTTC
CASSDGQGTGEQYF
>few|TRBJ2-7|TRBV10-2|TRBD1
TGCGCCAGCAGAGATGGACAGGCAAGCTACGAGCAGTACTTC
CASRDGQASYEQYF